Presented here are 28 T cell receptor beta chains from one specimen sequenced in a study of OX40 agonist ivuxolimab in advanced cancers. Only in-frame clones appear in the TCRdb table, and some are missing; sequencing was by immunoSEQ multiplex PCR. The data contain 65,000 to 75,000 clones, around 89% of them singletons. Sequenced here: CD4+ or CD8+ T cells sorted from blood, sampled in a trial of the OX40 agonist ivuxolimab. The receptors derive from an adult with an advanced solid tumor such as melanoma, head and neck, liver or kidney cancer.

The DNA for the CDR3 is TGTGCCAGCAGCCCCCAGACAGGGAACTATGGCTACACCTTC. This encodes CASSPQTGNYGYTF. The gene calls are TRBV7-9 and TRBJ1-2; 7 positions match TRBD1. CDR3 length: 14 amino acids. Losses at the gene ends were 5 bases for V and 2 bases for J; bases not matched to a gene: 5. Germline V CDR1 and CDR2: SEHNR, FQNEAQ (reference sequence).

This clone was observed a handful of times. The chain links TRBV5-1 to TRBJ2-7; 12 nucleotides agree with TRBD1. Losses at the gene ends were 0 bases for V and 5 bases for J; bases not matched to a gene: 3. Germline CDR1 and CDR2: SGHRS and YFSETQ. The CDR3 consists of 15 residues. CDR3 sequence: CASSLAGTGGDEQYF. The CDR3 DNA follows: TGCGCCAGCAGCTTGGCCGGGACAGGGGGCGACGAGCAGTACTTC.

This CDR3 reads CASRGQGISQPQHF. CDR3 nucleotides: TGTGCCAGCAGGGGCCAGGGGATAAGCCAGCCCCAGCATTTT. This rearrangement joins TRBV6-6 to TRBJ1-5, with D perhaps TRBD1 (6 bases). The CDR3 has 14 residues. Trimming shortened V by 6 bases and J by 7 bases, and 16 bases separated the two germline ends. CDR1 and CDR2 from the germline V gene are MNHNY and SVGAGI (reference sequence).

The V and J genes are TRBV4-2 and TRBJ1-2, with D possibly TRBD1 on 6 matching bases. The length of the CDR3 is 13 residues. Per germline, CDR1 LGHNA and CDR2 YNFKEQ. The V end was cut by 1 base, the J end by 5 bases, with 8 bases between. The CDR3 region has the DNA TGTGCCAGCAGCCAAGGACAGGAATATGGCTACACCTTC. This gives the protein CASSQGQEYGYTF.

This clone occurred once. The V call is TRBV29-1, the J call TRBJ2-1; 7 bases agree with TRBD1. Germline trimming cut 5 bases from V and 4 bases from J; bases unmatched to any gene: 5. Per germline, CDR1 SQVTM and CDR2 ANQGSEA. The CDR3 has 13 residues. The CDR3 coding sequence is TGCAGCGTTAGAACGGGACAGTACAATGAGCAGTTCTTC. Protein sequence: CSVRTGQYNEQFF.

V and J are TRBV11-2 and TRBJ2-5; 8 bases fit TRBD2. V gave up 1 base and J gave up 5 bases; unmatched junction bases: 9. This CDR3 has 16 residues. CDR1 SGHAT and CDR2 FQNNGV come from the germline V gene. The CDR3 DNA sequence: TGTGCCAGCAGCTTAGCTGGAGCGGGGGCGGGGGAGACCCAGTACTTC. It encodes CASSLAGAGAGETQYF.

This chain joins TRBV5-1 and TRBJ2-7; 8 nucleotides line up with TRBD1. The CDR3 contains 15 residues. Germline CDR1 is SGHRS and CDR2 is YFSETQ. J was trimmed by 7 bases and V by 3 bases; bases with no gene match: 12. CDR3 region: CASSSTTGGPTEQYF. As DNA, the CDR3 is TGCGCCAGCAGCTCCACAACAGGGGGACCTACTGAGCAGTACTTC.

The CDR3 DNA reads TGTGCCAGCAGCCCCACTTGGTCGAACACTGAAGCTTTCTTT. Protein product: CASSPTWSNTEAFF. The V call is TRBV6-1, the J call TRBJ1-1; D not resolved. V lost 6 bases and J lost 1, with 12 bases in between. Germline V gene sequence: CDR1 MNHNS, CDR2 SASEGT. The CDR3 contains 14 residues.

The chain employs TRBV29-1 and TRBJ1-1, with 10 bases identical to TRBD1. CDR1 SQVTM and CDR2 ANQGSEA come from the germline V gene. J lost 0 bases, V lost 7 bases, and 8 bases had no gene match. CDR3 length: 15 residues. The CDR3 is CSGRTGGTMNTEAFF. The CDR3 DNA reads TGCAGCGGAAGGACAGGGGGGACCATGAACACTGAAGCTTTCTTT.

The V gene is TRBV2, the J gene TRBJ1-1; D might be TRBD1 (6 bases). Deletions cut 7 bases from V and 2 bases from J, with 11 bases between. This CDR3 has 13 amino acids. CDR1 and CDR2 from the germline V gene are SNHLY and FYNNEI. The CDR3 sequence: CASTPGANTEAFF. In DNA, the CDR3 is TGTGCCAGCACTCCAGGGGCAAACACTGAAGCTTTCTTT.

The V call is TRBV28, the J call TRBJ1-5; no firm D call. This CDR3 spans 13 amino acids. Germline CDR1 MDHEN, CDR2 SYDVKM. The V end was cut by 5 bases, the J end by 6 bases, with 11 bases between. The chain's CDR3 is CASSLQVVQPQHF. As DNA, the CDR3 is TGTGCCAGCAGTCTCCAGGTAGTTCAGCCCCAGCATTTT. Complete variable domain (other parts from reference TRBV28 and TRBJ1-5): DVKVTQSSRYLVKRTGEKVFLECVQDMDHENMFWYRQDPGLGLRLIYFSYDVKMKEKGDIPEGYSVSREKKERFSLILESASTNQTSMYLCASSLQVVQPQHFGDGTRLSIL.

This chain uses TRBV7-9 with TRBJ1-1; TRBD1 is a possible D gene (5 bases). The CDR3 is made up of 15 amino acids. Deletions cut 0 bases from V and 6 bases from J, with 14 bases between. Germline V gene data show CDR1 as SEHNR and CDR2 as FQNEAQ (reference sequence). The CDR3 spells CASSLATGAPAEAFF. CDR3 bases: TGTGCCAGCAGCTTAGCCACCGGGGCTCCTGCTGAAGCTTTCTTT.

The rearrangement uses TRBV6-1 and TRBJ2-3; D is possibly TRBD1 or TRBD2 (6 bases each). The CDR3 totals 16 residues. V shed 1 base and J shed 3 bases, with 14 bases lying between them. Germline CDR1 is MNHNS and CDR2 is SASEGT. This chain's CDR3 is CASSEGGGGGTDTQYF. The CDR3 DNA follows: TGTGCCAGCAGTGAAGGGGGTGGAGGGGGGACAGATACGCAGTATTTT.

The CDR3 nucleotides are TGTGCCAGCGCCCCTCCAGAACTGGTTGAAAAACTGTTTTTT. Its translation is CASAPPELVEKLFF. The rearrangement uses TRBV7-2 and TRBJ1-4; no clear D gene. The CDR3 contains 14 residues. Germline V CDR1 and CDR2: SGHTA, FQGNSA. V was shortened by 8 bases and J by 7 bases, with 17 bases between the two germline ends. The variable domain in full, completed from reference TRBV7-2 and TRBJ1-4, reads GAGVSQSPSNKVTEKGKDVELRCDPISGHTALYWYRQSLGQGLEFLIYFQGNSAPDKSGLPSDRFSAERTGGSVSTLTIQRTQQEDSAVYLCASAPPELVEKLFFGSGTQLSVL.

This chain joins TRBV7-8 and TRBJ2-1; 10 nucleotides agree with TRBD1. Per the germline V gene, CDR1 is SGHVS and CDR2 is FQNEAQ. The CDR3 runs to 16 residues. J was trimmed by 9 bases and V by 2 bases; bases with no gene match: 10. In DNA form, the CDR3 reads TGTGCCAGCAGCTTAACTGGGACAGGGGCTTACGGTGAGCAGTTCTTC. Amino acid sequence: CASSLTGTGAYGEQFF.

The rearrangement links TRBV6-1 to TRBJ2-1; 7 nucleotides agree with TRBD1. The trim removed 4 bases at V and 1 base at J, leaving 4 bases unmatched. The CDR3 loop spans 15 amino acids. From germline, CDR1 is MNHNS and CDR2 SASEGT. In DNA form, the CDR3 reads TGTGCCAGCAGTGGGGGGACAGCGTCCTACAATGAGCAGTTCTTC. Translating it yields CASSGGTASYNEQFF.

The V call is TRBV30, the J call TRBJ2-6; the D gene is possibly TRBD1 (5 bases). V was clipped by 4 bases and J by 2 bases, with 6 bases between them. The CDR3 extends over 13 amino acids. Germline CDR1 is GTSNPN and CDR2 is SVGIG (reference sequence). The CDR3 coding sequence is TGTGCCTGGAAGGGGCCTGGGGCCAACGTCCTGACTTTC. Its protein is CAWKGPGANVLTF.

CDR3 in amino acids: CASSFEKPGGNEQFF. The CDR3 coding sequence is TGCGCCAGCAGCTTCGAAAAGCCCGGGGGCAATGAGCAGTTCTTC. V gene TRBV5-1 combines with J gene TRBJ2-1; maybe TRBD2 (6 bases). The CDR3 runs 15 residues. Germline V gene lookup returns CDR1 SGHRS and CDR2 YFSETQ. Trimming took off 2 bases at V and 6 bases at J, with 15 bases between the two ends.

The chain is built from TRBV7-2 and TRBJ1-5; D unresolved. CDR1 and CDR2 from the germline V gene are SGHTA and FQGNSA. There are 17 residues in the CDR3. Trimming stripped 1 base from V and 1 base from J, with 14 bases between. CDR3 DNA sequence: TGTGCCAGCAGCTTAGTCGTAATACAGAAAAGCAATCAGCCCCAGCATTTT. Translating it yields CASSLVVIQKSNQPQHF.

The chain employs TRBV19 and TRBJ2-3; D may be TRBD2 (7 bases). This CDR3 comprises 16 residues. The V and J ends lost 6 bases and 2 bases respectively, with 18 bases between them. The germline CDR1 and CDR2 sequences are LNHDA and SQIVND (reference sequence). CDR3 DNA sequence: TGTGCCAGTAGCCGAACGGCGGGGGCGGACACAGATACGCAGTATTTT. It translates to CASSRTAGADTDTQYF. The full variable domain, with the rest looked up from reference TRBV19 and TRBJ2-3, is DGGITQSPKYLFRKEGQNVTLSCEQNLNHDAMYWYRQDPGQGLRLIYYSQIVNDFQKGDIAEGYSVSREKKESFPLTVTSAQKNPTAFYLCASSRTAGADTDTQYFGPGTRLTVL.

This chain joins TRBV18 and TRBJ2-1; 9 nucleotides align to TRBD2. V lost 4 bases to trimming and J lost 1 base; unmatched junction nucleotides: 2. This CDR3 comprises 15 residues. CDR1 and CDR2 from the germline V gene are KGHSH and LQKENI. The CDR3 nucleotides read TGTGCCAGCTCACTTAGCGGGGGTTCCTACAATGAGCAGTTCTTC. Its protein is CASSLSGGSYNEQFF.

This chain joins TRBV5-4 and TRBJ2-5; no clear D. This CDR3 is 13 amino acids long. Germline assignment: CDR1 SGHNT and CDR2 YYREEE (reference sequence). V was shortened by 0 bases and J by 5 bases, with 8 bases between the two germline ends. This CDR3 reads CASSLVPGETQYF. CDR3 bases: TGTGCCAGCAGCTTGGTTCCCGGGGAGACCCAGTACTTC.

The chain has TRBV9 and TRBJ2-7; D uncertain. The ends were cut back, 1 base at V and 2 bases at J, with 10 bases in the middle. This CDR3 is built from 14 residues. The germline gives CDR1 SGDLS, CDR2 YYNGEE. This CDR3 reads CASSVSWDTYEQYF. The DNA of the CDR3 is TGTGCCAGCAGCGTAAGTTGGGATACCTACGAGCAGTACTTC.

The chain joins TRBV9 to TRBJ2-3; TRBD2 is a possible D gene (6 bases). Trimming took off 3 bases at V and 4 bases at J, with 12 bases between the two ends. CDR1 and CDR2 from the germline V gene are SGDLS and YYNGEE. This CDR3 spans 14 amino acids. In nucleotides, the CDR3 is TGTGCCAGCAGCGCCTCGGGGGATCCAGATACGCAGTATTTT. It is translated as CASSASGDPDTQYF.

The gene calls are TRBV12-5 and TRBJ1-1; D gene ambiguous. Per the germline V gene, CDR1 is LGHNT and CDR2 is FRNRAP. The CDR3 is 12 residues long. The V gene lost 6 bases and the J gene lost 8 bases, with 13 bases spanning the gap. The CDR3: CASGLEQVEAFF. CDR3 in DNA: TGTGCTAGTGGCCTTGAGCAGGTGGAAGCTTTCTTT.

Here the CDR3 DNA reads TGTGCCAGCAGCTTACGGGGGTTTGAGCAGTTCTTC. Amino acid sequence: CASSLRGFEQFF. The chain joins TRBV7-2 to TRBJ2-1; weak D call: TRBD2 (6 bases). There are 12 residues in the CDR3. V was shortened by 2 bases and J by 9 bases, with 8 bases between the two germline ends. In germline, CDR1 is SGHTA, CDR2 FQGNSA.

The chain couples TRBV7-6 to TRBJ1-4; weak D call: TRBD1 (5 bases). V was pared by 6 bases and J by 5 bases, with 16 bases between. The CDR3 is 15 amino acids. The germline V gene encodes CDR1 SGHVS and CDR2 FNYEAQ. Written as DNA, the CDR3 is TGTGCCAGCAGTATCATGGCGGGGCCAAATGAAAAACTGTTTTTT. It codes for CASSIMAGPNEKLFF.

The gene calls are TRBV5-1 and TRBJ2-7; 7 nucleotides align to TRBD1. The CDR3 sequence is 15 residues long. CDR1 is SGHRS and CDR2 is YFSETQ in the germline V gene. V was clipped by 6 bases and J by 0 bases; unmatched bases: 9. CDR3 sequence reads: CASTSAGTDSYEQYF. The CDR3 coding sequence is TGCGCCAGCACCTCAGCAGGGACAGACTCCTACGAGCAGTACTTC.